This note documents a single T cell receptor (beta chain) sequence. As yet, its antigen is unknown. V was pared by 6 bases and J by 6 bases, with 20 bases between. CDR1 and CDR2 from the germline V gene are SGHAT and FQNNGV. The CDR3 loop spans 15 amino acids. This sample is part of a study of T cell repertoires in cytomegalovirus infection. Study-level information: Indications of both CMV infection and matching HLA type were provided by public TCR beta signatures. General study findings and limits: Accumulated public TCR beta family frequency recognized individuals carrying CMV together with the relevant HLA.

TCRdb itself ran the reads through MiXCR, one entry per CDR3 protein. The data contain roughly 570,000 distinct CDR3 sequences, approximately 40% of them singletons. Source: cultured PBMCs, taken from culture after CMV antigen stimulation. The chain joins TRBV11-2 to TRBJ2-5; the D gene is possibly TRBD2 (7 bases). The origin of this receptor is a human donor in good health (CMV status not recorded). Some clones in this sample may be carry-over from other donors' samples. CDR3 sequence: CASSIGGRGAKTQYF. CDR3 DNA sequence: TGTGCCAGCAGTATCGGTGGACGGGGGGCCAAGACCCAGTACTTC.